Following are 14 T cell receptor beta chains from one sample sequenced in a study of blood T cell repertoires in COVID-19. The protocol was immunoSEQ multiplex PCR, while the TCRdb copy is restricted to in-frame clones and leaves out a portion. The top ten hold roughly 4.8% of the sample, which has 250,000 to 300,000 clones, 89% seen once. Material for sequencing was peripheral blood. Receptors were obtained from a woman aged 40 to 55 who had recovered from COVID-19.

The rearrangement joins TRBV11-3 to TRBJ2-1; 7 bases map to TRBD1. The junction had 11 bases not matched to a gene; V was cut back by 1 base and J by 8 bases. This CDR3 has 16 residues. Germline V gene data show CDR1 as SGHNT and CDR2 as YENEEA. CDR3 in amino acids: CASSLGQGRGRYEQFF. CDR3 nucleotides: TGTGCCAGCAGCTTAGGACAGGGTCGTGGTCGTTATGAGCAGTTCTTC.

Here the CDR3 reads CASTPPGTGGETQYF. The CDR3 DNA sequence: TGCGCCAGCACCCCGCCCGGGACAGGGGGAGAGACCCAGTACTTC. The V gene is TRBV5-1, the J gene TRBJ2-5, with 11 bases that match TRBD1. The CDR3 is made up of 15 amino acids. Germline values: CDR1 SGHRS, CDR2 YFSETQ. J gave up 4 bases and V 6 bases, and 8 bases lay outside the gene matches.

CDR3 sequence: CASSIRPGRSYEQFF. The CDR3, as DNA: TGTGCCAGTAGTATAAGGCCAGGGAGGTCTTATGAGCAGTTCTTC. The chain carries TRBV19 and TRBJ2-1; D might be TRBD2 (6 bases). This CDR3 comprises 15 residues. V lost 2 bases, J lost 8 bases, and 16 bases lay in between. Germline CDR1 LNHDA, CDR2 SQIVND (reference sequence). The full variable domain, its missing parts supplied by reference TRBV19 and TRBJ2-1, is DGGITQSPKYLFRKEGQNVTLSCEQNLNHDAMYWYRQDPGQGLRLIYYSQIVNDFQKGDIAEGYSVSREKKESFPLTVTSAQKNPTAFYLCASSIRPGRSYEQFFGPGTRLTVL.

The rearrangement joins TRBV18 to TRBJ2-7, with D maybe TRBD1 (5 bases). CDR3 length: 14 amino acids. Trimming took 2 bases from V and 3 from J, leaving 11 bases between them. Germline V gene sequence: CDR1 KGHSH, CDR2 LQKENI. The CDR3 region has the DNA TGTGCCAGCTCACCAACGGACACCTTCTACGAGCAGTACTTC. This sequence encodes CASSPTDTFYEQYF.

The J gene is TRBJ1-3, the V gene TRBV5-4; 8 nucleotides agree with TRBD1. The junction had 6 bases not matched to a gene; V was cut back by 4 bases and J by 0 bases. This CDR3 is built from 16 residues. Germline V lookup: CDR1 SGHNT, CDR2 YYREEE (reference sequence). CDR3 sequence: CASSPGQGRSGNTIYF. CDR3 coding DNA: TGTGCCAGCAGCCCAGGACAGGGACGCTCTGGAAACACCATATATTTT.

CDR3 DNA sequence: TGTGCCAGCAGCCACAGACAGCCTAGCACAGATACGCAGTATTTT. Encoded protein: CASSHRQPSTDTQYF. The chain recombines TRBV3-1 (or the pseudogene TRBV3-2) with TRBJ2-3, with D perhaps TRBD1 (5 bases). The CDR3 loop spans 15 amino acids. V lost 3 bases, J lost 0 bases, and 10 bases lay in between. The V gene's germline CDR1 is LGHDT and CDR2 YNNKEL (reference sequence).

V gene TRBV28 combines with J gene TRBJ1-6; weak D call: TRBD1 (6 bases). The CDR3 consists of 14 residues. Germline V lookup: CDR1 MDHEN, CDR2 SYDVKM. V was cut by 5 bases and J by 11 bases, with 16 bases left in between. The DNA of the CDR3 is TGTGCCAGCAGTCTCGGACAGCATGAGGCACCCCTCCACTTT. Translating it yields CASSLGQHEAPLHF.

The chain couples TRBV21-1 to TRBJ2-7; the table calls TRBD1, which could not be checked here. TRBV21-1 corresponds to a pseudogene. The CDR3 has 12 residues. The CDR3 region has the DNA TGTGCCAGCAGCGGACAGAAAGTACGGGAGTACTTC. Residues: CASSGQKVREYF.

The chain combines TRBV4-1 with TRBJ2-1, with TRBD2 identical over 10 bases. There are 19 residues in the CDR3. With 0 bases clipped from V and 0 bases from J, the junction kept 8 bases outside the gene matches. Germline loops: CDR1 MGHRA, CDR2 YSYEKL. CDR3 nucleotides: TGCGCCAGCAGCCAAGAAGTGAGCGGGGGGGGCCTCTCCTACAATGAGCAGTTCTTC. It yields the protein CASSQEVSGGGLSYNEQFF.

The rearrangement uses TRBV27 and TRBJ1-6; TRBD1 aligns across 8 bases. The CDR3 loop spans 18 amino acids. V was pared by 3 bases and J by 2 bases, with 9 bases of the junction left unmatched. Germline V gives CDR1 MNHEY, CDR2 SMNVEV (reference sequence). Here the CDR3 DNA reads TGTGCCAGCAGTTTCCGGGGACAGGAGCAAACCTATAATTCACCCCTCCACTTT. This sequence encodes CASSFRGQEQTYNSPLHF.

This chain joins TRBV10-1 and TRBJ2-1; 9 bases match TRBD2. The CDR3 spans 14 residues. The germline CDR1 and CDR2 sequences are WNHNN and SYGVQD (reference sequence). The V gene end was trimmed by 3 bases and the J gene end by 11 bases; junction bases not matched to a gene: 8. In DNA, the CDR3 is TGCGCCAGCAGTGATGGAGCGGGGGGACACAAGCAGTTCTTC. Its protein is CASSDGAGGHKQFF.

V and J are TRBV7-2 and TRBJ2-3; 7 nucleotides match TRBD2. Germline CDR1 reads SGHTA; CDR2 reads FQGNSA. The CDR3 runs 17 residues. V lost 2 bases, J lost 0 bases, and 8 bases stayed unmatched. CDR3 DNA sequence: TGTGCCAGCAGCTTAAAAGTCGGGGGGAGGAGCACAGATACGCAGTATTTT. Translating it yields CASSLKVGGRSTDTQYF. Combining the CDR3 with reference TRBV7-2 and TRBJ2-3 gives the whole variable domain GAGVSQSPSNKVTEKGKDVELRCDPISGHTALYWYRQSLGQGLEFLIYFQGNSAPDKSGLPSDRFSAERTGGSVSTLTIQRTQQEDSAVYLCASSLKVGGRSTDTQYFGPGTRLTVL.

This clone was seen a handful of times. The gene calls are TRBV6-2 or TRBV6-3 and TRBJ1-1; D may be TRBD1 (5 bases). CDR3 size: 15 residues. V lost 2 bases to trimming and J lost 1 base, with 11 bases between them. Germline CDR1 reads MNHEY; CDR2 reads SVGEGT. CDR3 nucleotide sequence: TGTGCCAGCAGTTACATGGGCCAGGGGAACACTGAAGCTTTCTTT. Translating it yields CASSYMGQGNTEAFF.

The rearrangement joins TRBV9 to TRBJ1-5; 7 nucleotides align to TRBD1. V shed 3 bases and J 3 bases; nucleotides not matched to a gene: 3. The CDR3 length is 14 residues. Germline loops: CDR1 SGDLS, CDR2 YYNGEE. DNA of the CDR3: TGTGCCAGCAGCGGACAGGGCTACAATCAGCCCCAGCATTTT. Its protein product is CASSGQGYNQPQHF.